This T cell receptor beta chain was documented in a study of shared clonotypes between healthy human individuals. Study overall: The cohort had two women and three men, ages 18 to 49.

Here immunoSEQ multiplex PCR was the method, and the copy in TCRdb shows in-frame clones only, minus some. The sample lists about 450,000 clones; roughly three quarters were seen once. The V gene's germline CDR1 is MNHEY and CDR2 SMNVEV (reference sequence). The J segment lost 4 bases and the V segment lost 3 bases, leaving 2 bases of the junction unmatched. The CDR3 is 13 amino acids. What was sequenced was PBMCs. The source is a woman aged 35 to 49 in good health. Some clones in this sample may be carry-over from other donors' samples. The chain joins TRBV27 to TRBJ2-7, with 8 positions matching TRBD2. The CDR3: CASSFSSGYEQYF. CDR3 sequence (DNA): TGTGCCAGCAGTTTTTCTAGCGGGTACGAGCAGTACTTC.